A single sample gave rise to the 15 T cell receptor beta chains below, sequenced in a study of PD-L1 blockade in urothelial cancer (dated by TCRdb to 2017 to 2019). Library preparation used the immunoSEQ multiplex PCR assay. Here the immuneACCESS table is served through TCRdb, limited to in-frame sequences with V and J called. Missing clones are a known gap in these copies; in checked studies unresolved V genes cover under half, and the rest lacks a known reason. The sample records about 25,000 clones, around 82% of which are singletons. The top ten clonotypes cover 9.6% of the sample. This specimen was PBMCs, taken around atezolizumab (anti-PD-L1) treatment. These receptors came from a man aged 70 or older with urothelial cancer.

This chain connects TRBV19 to TRBJ2-5; 10 bases line up with TRBD1. Germline V gives CDR1 LNHDA, CDR2 SQIVND (reference sequence). Trimming at V came to 5 bases and at J to 4 bases, leaving 7 bases not matched to a gene. This CDR3 comprises 15 residues. CDR3 nucleotide sequence: TGTGCCAGTAGTCACGGGACAGGGGAGGGAGAGACCCAGTACTTC. Translation gives CASSHGTGEGETQYF. Based on the CDR3 plus reference TRBV19 and TRBJ2-5, the full variable domain is DGGITQSPKYLFRKEGQNVTLSCEQNLNHDAMYWYRQDPGQGLRLIYYSQIVNDFQKGDIAEGYSVSREKKESFPLTVTSAQKNPTAFYLCASSHGTGEGETQYFGPGTRLLVL.

The V call is TRBV5-4, the J call TRBJ2-7; 11 bases are a match to TRBD2. Germline V CDR1 and CDR2: SGHNT, YYREEE (reference sequence). V was clipped by 1 base and J by 9 bases; unmatched bases: 9. This CDR3 contains 15 residues. CDR3 bases: TGTGCCAGCAGCTTGAAATTAGCGGGAGGGCCAGTGCAGTACTTC. Its translation: CASSLKLAGGPVQYF.

The chain recombines TRBV20-1 with TRBJ2-3; possibly TRBD1 for D (5 bases). CDR3 size: 11 residues. Trimming shortened V by 7 bases and J by 3 bases, and 8 bases separated the two germline ends. From germline, CDR1 is DFQATT and CDR2 SNEGSKA (reference sequence). The CDR3 sequence is CSERQTDTQYF. As DNA, the CDR3 is TGCAGTGAAAGACAGACAGATACGCAGTATTTT.

The rearrangement uses TRBV2 and TRBJ2-1, with TRBD1 as a possible D gene (5 bases). Trimming left V 5 bases short and J 3 bases short, with 5 bases between. CDR1 and CDR2 from the germline V gene are SNHLY and FYNNEI. There are 12 residues in the CDR3. DNA of the CDR3: TGTGCCAGCAGTACAGGCTACAATGAGCAGTTCTTC. The encoded protein is CASSTGYNEQFF.

This sequence joins TRBV28 and TRBJ2-4; D uncertain. V dropped 6 bases and J dropped 8 bases, with 11 bases sitting between them. This CDR3 has 12 residues. Germline V gene sequence: CDR1 MDHEN, CDR2 SYDVKM. CDR3 residues: CASSSHSDIQYF. The CDR3 DNA is TGTGCCAGCAGCAGTCACAGTGACATTCAGTACTTC.

The rearrangement links TRBV7-8 to TRBJ2-2; 7 positions agree with TRBD2. Germline V CDR1 and CDR2: SGHVS, FQNEAQ. This CDR3 region has 15 residues. The trim removed 5 bases at V and 6 bases at J, leaving 9 bases unmatched. The chain's CDR3 is CASSPRASGAGELFF. CDR3 sequence (DNA): TGTGCCAGCAGCCCCCGAGCGAGCGGGGCCGGGGAGCTGTTTTTT. Supplemented by reference TRBV7-8 and TRBJ2-2, the full variable domain reads GAGVSQSPRYKVAKRGQDVALRCDPISGHVSLFWYQQALGQGPEFLTYFQNEAQLDKSGLPSDRFFAERPEGSVSTLKIQRTQQEDSAVYLCASSPRASGAGELFFGEGSRLTVL.

This clone has just one count. The gene calls are TRBV5-5 and TRBJ1-1, with TRBD1 matching 8 bases. The V segment lost 4 bases and the J segment 1 base; nucleotides outside the gene matches: 12. Germline assignment: CDR1 SGHKS and CDR2 YYEKEE (reference sequence). The CDR3 spans 17 residues. The CDR3 spells CASSGSLPGQGNTEAFF. In DNA form, the CDR3 reads TGTGCCAGCAGCGGATCCCTCCCTGGACAGGGGAACACTGAAGCTTTCTTT.

The chain is built from TRBV23-1 and TRBJ2-3; a possible D gene is TRBD2 (5 bases). TRBV23-1 is given ORF status, its function remaining uncertain. V gave up 3 bases and J gave up 0 bases, with 16 bases separating them. The CDR3 totals 17 residues. CDR3 nucleotide sequence: TGCGCCAGCAGTCATTCGAGGAGGTACCGCAGCACAGATACGCAGTATTTT. Translation: CASSHSRRYRSTDTQYF.

The chain couples TRBV19 to TRBJ2-3; TRBD2 agrees at 7 bases. Germline loops: CDR1 LNHDA, CDR2 SQIVND (reference sequence). V lost 5 bases to trimming and J lost 13 bases; unmatched junction nucleotides: 18. CDR3 length equals 15 residues. CDR3 amino acids: CASSVQWASGGREYF. CDR3 DNA sequence: TGTGCCAGTAGTGTCCAATGGGCTAGCGGAGGGAGGGAGTATTTT. Filled out from reference TRBV19 and TRBJ2-3, the complete variable domain reads DGGITQSPKYLFRKEGQNVTLSCEQNLNHDAMYWYRQDPGQGLRLIYYSQIVNDFQKGDIAEGYSVSREKKESFPLTVTSAQKNPTAFYLCASSVQWASGGREYFGPGTRLTVL.

The genes are TRBV28 and TRBJ2-5, with TRBD2 identical over 10 bases. V dropped 5 bases and J dropped 1; count of bases not matched to a gene: 7. The germline V gene has CDR1 MDHEN and CDR2 SYDVKM. The CDR3 spans 16 residues. Here the CDR3 reads CASSPPGLASQETQYF. DNA of the CDR3: TGTGCCAGCAGTCCTCCGGGACTAGCGTCCCAAGAGACCCAGTACTTC. Complete variable domain (other parts from reference TRBV28 and TRBJ2-5): DVKVTQSSRYLVKRTGEKVFLECVQDMDHENMFWYRQDPGLGLRLIYFSYDVKMKEKGDIPEGYSVSREKKERFSLILESASTNQTSMYLCASSPPGLASQETQYFGPGTRLLVL.

The chain has TRBV5-4 and TRBJ2-3; D is ambiguous. Germline V lookup: CDR1 SGHNT, CDR2 YYREEE (reference sequence). V was cut by 0 bases and J by 0 bases, with 8 bases left in between. The CDR3 is 15 residues long. The CDR3 nucleotides are TGTGCCAGCAGCTTGGAACTCTCGAGCACAGATACGCAGTATTTT. Amino acids: CASSLELSSTDTQYF.

This chain uses TRBV5-1 with TRBJ2-2; 7 bases are a match to TRBD2. Per the germline V gene, CDR1 is SGHRS and CDR2 is YFSETQ. V lost 4 bases and J lost 0; bases outside the gene matches: 3. The CDR3 covers 15 residues. CDR3 in amino acids: CASSPGGANTGELFF. In DNA form, the CDR3 reads TGCGCCAGCAGCCCTGGGGGGGCGAACACCGGGGAGCTGTTTTTT.

This chain links TRBV27 with TRBJ1-1; no firm D call. The length of the CDR3 is 14 residues. Germline V lookup: CDR1 MNHEY, CDR2 SMNVEV (reference sequence). V lost 5 bases to trimming and J lost 1 base, with 11 bases between them. CDR3 sequence reads: CASSHYVGNTEAFF. The CDR3 DNA sequence: TGTGCCAGCAGTCATTACGTCGGGAACACTGAAGCTTTCTTT.

This clone has only a few counts. This chain connects TRBV5-6 to TRBJ1-2, with D uncertain. This CDR3 contains 14 residues. V was shortened by 2 bases and J by 4 bases, with 12 bases between the two germline ends. Germline CDR1 and CDR2: SGHDT and YYEEEE. This CDR3 reads CASSLGVRFYGYTF. The CDR3 region has the DNA TGTGCCAGCAGCTTAGGAGTAAGGTTCTATGGCTACACCTTC.

This clone turned up a few times. The J gene is TRBJ1-1, the V gene TRBV5-6; D may be TRBD1 (5 bases). Germline CDR1 SGHDT, CDR2 YYEEEE. V dropped 0 bases and J dropped 4 bases, with 7 bases sitting between them. The CDR3 runs 13 residues. CDR3 in DNA: TGTGCCAGCAGCTTGGCAGGGATCACTGAAGCTTTCTTT. Translated, it gives CASSLAGITEAFF.